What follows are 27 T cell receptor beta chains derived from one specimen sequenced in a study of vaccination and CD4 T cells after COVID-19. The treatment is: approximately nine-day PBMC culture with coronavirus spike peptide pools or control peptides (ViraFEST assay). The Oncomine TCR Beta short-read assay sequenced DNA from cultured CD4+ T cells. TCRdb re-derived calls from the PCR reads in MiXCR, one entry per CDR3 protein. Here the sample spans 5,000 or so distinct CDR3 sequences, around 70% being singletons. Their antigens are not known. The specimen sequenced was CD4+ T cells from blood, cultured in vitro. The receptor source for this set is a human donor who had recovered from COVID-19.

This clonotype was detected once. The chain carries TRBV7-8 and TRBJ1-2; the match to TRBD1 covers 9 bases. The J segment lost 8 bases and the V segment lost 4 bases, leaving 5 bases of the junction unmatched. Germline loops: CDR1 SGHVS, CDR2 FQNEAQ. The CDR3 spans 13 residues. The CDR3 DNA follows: TGTGCCAGCAGCTCCGGGGACAGGGAAGGCTACACCTTC. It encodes CASSSGDREGYTF.

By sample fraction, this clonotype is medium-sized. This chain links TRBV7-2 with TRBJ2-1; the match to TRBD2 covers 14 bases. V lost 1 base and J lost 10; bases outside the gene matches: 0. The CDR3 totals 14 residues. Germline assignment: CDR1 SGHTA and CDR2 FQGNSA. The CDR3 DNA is TGTGCCAGCAGCTTAGGGACTAGCGGGAGGGAGCAGTTCTTC. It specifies CASSLGTSGREQFF. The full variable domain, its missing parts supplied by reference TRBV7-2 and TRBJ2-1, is GAGVSQSPSNKVTEKGKDVELRCDPISGHTALYWYRQSLGQGLEFLIYFQGNSAPDKSGLPSDRFSAERTGGSVSTLTIQRTQQEDSAVYLCASSLGTSGREQFFGPGTRLTVL.

CDR3 region: CASSFGGPSSYNEQFF. DNA for the CDR3: TGTGCCAGCAGCTTTGGCGGACCCTCCTCCTACAATGAGCAGTTCTTC. V usage is TRBV7-3 and J usage is TRBJ2-1; no definite D call. Germline values: CDR1 SGHTA, CDR2 FQGTGA. V dropped 3 bases and J dropped 0 bases, with 12 bases sitting between them. The CDR3 runs to 16 residues.

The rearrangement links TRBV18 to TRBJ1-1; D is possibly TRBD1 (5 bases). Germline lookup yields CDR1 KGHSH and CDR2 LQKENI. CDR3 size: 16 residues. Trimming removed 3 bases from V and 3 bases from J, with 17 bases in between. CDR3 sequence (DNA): TGTGCCAGCTCACCCCGGGTCTCGTTGGGGGACACTGAAGCTTTCTTT. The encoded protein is CASSPRVSLGDTEAFF.

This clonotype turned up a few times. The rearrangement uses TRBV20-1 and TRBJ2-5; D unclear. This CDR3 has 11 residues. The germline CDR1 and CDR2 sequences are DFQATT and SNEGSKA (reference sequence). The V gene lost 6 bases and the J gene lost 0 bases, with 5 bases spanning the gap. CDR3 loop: CSAGHQETQYF. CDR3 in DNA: TGCAGTGCCGGACACCAAGAGACCCAGTACTTC.

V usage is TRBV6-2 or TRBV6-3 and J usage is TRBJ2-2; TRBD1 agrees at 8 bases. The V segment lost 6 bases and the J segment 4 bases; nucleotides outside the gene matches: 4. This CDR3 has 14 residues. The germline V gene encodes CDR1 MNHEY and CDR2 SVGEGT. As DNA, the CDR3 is TGTGCCAGCAGAGGACAGGGAGGCACCGGGGAGCTGTTTTTT. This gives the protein CASRGQGGTGELFF.

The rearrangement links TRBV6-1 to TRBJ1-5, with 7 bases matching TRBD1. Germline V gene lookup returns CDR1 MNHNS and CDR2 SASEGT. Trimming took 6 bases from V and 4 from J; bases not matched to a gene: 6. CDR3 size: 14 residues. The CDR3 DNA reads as TGTGCCAGCAGCAAGGACAGGAATAATCAGCCCCAGCATTTT. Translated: CASSKDRNNQPQHF.

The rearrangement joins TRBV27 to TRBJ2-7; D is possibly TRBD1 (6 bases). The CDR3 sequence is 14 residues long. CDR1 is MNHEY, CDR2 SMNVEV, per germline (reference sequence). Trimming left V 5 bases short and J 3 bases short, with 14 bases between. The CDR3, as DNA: TGTGCCAGCAGTACCCCGGACAGAGTCTACGAGCAGTACTTC. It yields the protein CASSTPDRVYEQYF.

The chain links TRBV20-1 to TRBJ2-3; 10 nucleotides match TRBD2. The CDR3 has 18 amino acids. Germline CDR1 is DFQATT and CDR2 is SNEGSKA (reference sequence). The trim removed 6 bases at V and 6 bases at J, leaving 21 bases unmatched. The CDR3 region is CSAPKAVTSGRAWDTQYF. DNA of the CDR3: TGCAGTGCCCCAAAAGCGGTCACAAGCGGGAGGGCGTGGGATACGCAGTATTTT.

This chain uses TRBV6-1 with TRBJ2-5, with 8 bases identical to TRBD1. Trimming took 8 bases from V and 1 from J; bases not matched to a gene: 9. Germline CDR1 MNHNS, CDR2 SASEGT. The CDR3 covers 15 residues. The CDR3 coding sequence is TGTGCCAGCTACCGGGGACAGGTCGTCCAAGAGACCCAGTACTTC. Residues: CASYRGQVVQETQYF.

CDR3 nucleotides: TGTGCCAGCAGAGAGGGGATTTCACCCCTCCACTTT. This gives the protein CASREGISPLHF. The rearrangement uses TRBV6-1 and TRBJ1-6, with D possibly being TRBD1 (5 bases). Trimming cost V 6 bases and J 9 bases, with 9 bases left between them. CDR1 MNHNS and CDR2 SASEGT come from the germline V gene. The CDR3 is made up of 12 amino acids.

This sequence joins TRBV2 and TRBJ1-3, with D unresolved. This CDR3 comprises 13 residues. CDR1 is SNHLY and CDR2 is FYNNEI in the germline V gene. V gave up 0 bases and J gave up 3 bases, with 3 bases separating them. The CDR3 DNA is TGTGCCAGCAGTGAAGCGCTTGGAAACACCATATATTTT. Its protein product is CASSEALGNTIYF.

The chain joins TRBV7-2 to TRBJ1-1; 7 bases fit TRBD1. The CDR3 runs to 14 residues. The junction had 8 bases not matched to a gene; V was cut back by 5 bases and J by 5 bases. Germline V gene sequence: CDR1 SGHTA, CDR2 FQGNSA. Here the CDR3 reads CASSLDRVRTEAFF. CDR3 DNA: TGTGCCAGCAGCCTCGACAGGGTAAGGACTGAAGCTTTCTTT.

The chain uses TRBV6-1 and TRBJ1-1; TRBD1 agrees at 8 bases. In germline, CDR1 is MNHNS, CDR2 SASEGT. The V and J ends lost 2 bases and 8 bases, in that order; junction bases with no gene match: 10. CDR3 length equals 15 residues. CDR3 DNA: TGTGCCAGCAGTGAATCGGCAGGGGGCTTTAGGGAAGCTTTCTTT. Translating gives CASSESAGGFREAFF.

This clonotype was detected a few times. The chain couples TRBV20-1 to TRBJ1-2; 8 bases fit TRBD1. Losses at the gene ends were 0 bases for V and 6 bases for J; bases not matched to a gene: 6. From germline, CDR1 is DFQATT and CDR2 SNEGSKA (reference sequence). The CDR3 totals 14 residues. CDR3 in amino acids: CSARDPTGDHGYTF. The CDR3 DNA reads TGCAGTGCTAGAGACCCGACAGGGGATCATGGCTACACCTTC.

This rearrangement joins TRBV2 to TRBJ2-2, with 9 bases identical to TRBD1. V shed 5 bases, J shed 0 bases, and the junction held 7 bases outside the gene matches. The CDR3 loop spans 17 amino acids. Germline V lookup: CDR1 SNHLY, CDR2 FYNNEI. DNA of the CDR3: TGTGCCAGCAGTTCCTCCGGGACAGGGTCGAACACCGGGGAGCTGTTTTTT. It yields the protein CASSSSGTGSNTGELFF.

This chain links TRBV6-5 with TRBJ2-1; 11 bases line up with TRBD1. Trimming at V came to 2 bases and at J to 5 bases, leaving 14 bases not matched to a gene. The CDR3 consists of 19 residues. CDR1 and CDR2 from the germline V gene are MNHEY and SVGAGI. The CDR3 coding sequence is TGTGCCAGCAGTTACGTGGACAGGGGGCCCGGGTTGGTGCACAATGAGCAGTTCTTC. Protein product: CASSYVDRGPGLVHNEQFF.

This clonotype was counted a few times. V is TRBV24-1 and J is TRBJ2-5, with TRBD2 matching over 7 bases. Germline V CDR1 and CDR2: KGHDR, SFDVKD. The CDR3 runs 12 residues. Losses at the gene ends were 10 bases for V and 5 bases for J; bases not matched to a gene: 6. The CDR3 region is CATKLAPETQYF. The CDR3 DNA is TGTGCCACAAAACTAGCGCCGGAGACCCAGTACTTC.

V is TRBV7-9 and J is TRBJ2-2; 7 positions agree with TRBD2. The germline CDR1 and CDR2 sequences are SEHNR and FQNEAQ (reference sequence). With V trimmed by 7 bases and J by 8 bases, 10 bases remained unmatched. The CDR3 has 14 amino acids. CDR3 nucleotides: TGTGCCAGCATCCGACACAGCGGGGAAGGGGAGCTGTTTTTT. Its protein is CASIRHSGEGELFF. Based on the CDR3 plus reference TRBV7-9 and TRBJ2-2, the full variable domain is DTGVSQNPRHKITKRGQNVTFRCDPISEHNRLYWYRQTLGQGPEFLTYFQNEAQLEKSRLLSDRFSAERPKGSFSTLEIQRTEQGDSAMYLCASIRHSGEGELFFGEGSRLTVL.

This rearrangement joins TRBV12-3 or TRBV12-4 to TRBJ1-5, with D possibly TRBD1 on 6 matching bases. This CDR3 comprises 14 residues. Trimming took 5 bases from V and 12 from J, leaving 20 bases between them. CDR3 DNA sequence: TGTGCCAGCAGTCCTCCCTTAGACAGGTCCTACCAGCATTTT. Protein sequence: CASSPPLDRSYQHF.

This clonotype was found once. In DNA form, the CDR3 reads TGTGCCAGCAGCTTACCTTGGGGCTATGGCTACACCTTC. As protein: CASSLPWGYGYTF. V is TRBV7-2 and J is TRBJ1-2; D gene ambiguous. This CDR3 has 13 amino acids. V gave up 2 bases and J gave up 4 bases, with 8 bases separating them. Germline V gene sequence: CDR1 SGHTA, CDR2 FQGNSA.

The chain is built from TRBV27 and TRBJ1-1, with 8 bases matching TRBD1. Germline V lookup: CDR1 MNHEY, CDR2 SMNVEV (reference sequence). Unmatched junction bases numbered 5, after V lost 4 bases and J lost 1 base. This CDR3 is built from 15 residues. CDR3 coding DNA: TGTGCCAGCAGTTCCAGGGGGCCGGGGAACACTGAAGCTTTCTTT. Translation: CASSSRGPGNTEAFF.

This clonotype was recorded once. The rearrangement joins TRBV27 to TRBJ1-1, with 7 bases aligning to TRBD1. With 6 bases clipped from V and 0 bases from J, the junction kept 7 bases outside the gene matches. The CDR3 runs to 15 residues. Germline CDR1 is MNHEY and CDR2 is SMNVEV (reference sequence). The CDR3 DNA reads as TGTGCCAGCAGACGTGGACAGGTAATGAACACTGAAGCTTTCTTT. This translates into CASRRGQVMNTEAFF.

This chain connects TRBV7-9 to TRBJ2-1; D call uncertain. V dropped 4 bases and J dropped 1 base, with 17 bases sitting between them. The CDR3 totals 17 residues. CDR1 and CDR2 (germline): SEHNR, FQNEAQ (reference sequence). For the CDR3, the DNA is TGTGCCAGCAGCTCACCCCGACCCGGCGAATCCTACAATGAGCAGTTCTTC. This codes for CASSSPRPGESYNEQFF.

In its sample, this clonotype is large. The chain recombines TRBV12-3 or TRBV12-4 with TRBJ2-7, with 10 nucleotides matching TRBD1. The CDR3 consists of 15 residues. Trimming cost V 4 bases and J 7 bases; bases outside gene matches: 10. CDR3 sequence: CASSSSGTGAWEQYF. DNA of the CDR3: TGTGCCAGCAGTTCCTCCGGGACAGGGGCTTGGGAGCAGTACTTC.

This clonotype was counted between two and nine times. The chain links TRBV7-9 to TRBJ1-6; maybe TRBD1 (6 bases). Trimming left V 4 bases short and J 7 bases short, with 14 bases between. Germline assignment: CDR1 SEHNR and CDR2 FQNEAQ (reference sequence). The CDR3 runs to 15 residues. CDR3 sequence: CASSWGGDSNSPLHF. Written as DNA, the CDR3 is TGTGCCAGCAGCTGGGGGGGCGACTCCAATTCACCCCTCCACTTT.

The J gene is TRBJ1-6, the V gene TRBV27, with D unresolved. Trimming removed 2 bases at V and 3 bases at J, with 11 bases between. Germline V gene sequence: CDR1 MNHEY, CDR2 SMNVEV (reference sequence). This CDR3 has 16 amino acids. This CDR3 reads CASSLPRSSYNSPLHF. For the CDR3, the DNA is TGTGCCAGCAGTTTACCTCGGTCAAGCTATAATTCACCCCTCCACTTT.